This T cell receptor (beta chain) appears in the sequencing data of a study of blood T cell repertoires in COVID-19. The overall study: The samples span acute and convalescent COVID-19 from the United States, Italy and Spain. T cells, B-cell-depleted T cells, or PBMCs supplied cDNA or gDNA.

Libraries were prepared by immunoSEQ multiplex PCR; TCRdb keeps only in-frame clonotypes and omits some of them. The data contain about 310,000 clones, roughly 91% of them singletons. The clonotype was recovered from a man between 45 and 60 years old with active or convalescent COVID-19. The sequenced sample was peripheral blood.

DNA for the CDR3: TGTGCCTGGAGCGTACAGGGGACACGCGGCTACACCTTC. Encoded protein: CAWSVQGTRGYTF. The chain links TRBV30 to TRBJ1-2; 7 bases map to TRBD1. From germline, CDR1 is GTSNPN and CDR2 SVGIG (reference sequence). V lost 3 bases, J lost 8 bases, and 9 bases stayed unmatched. This CDR3 has 13 residues.